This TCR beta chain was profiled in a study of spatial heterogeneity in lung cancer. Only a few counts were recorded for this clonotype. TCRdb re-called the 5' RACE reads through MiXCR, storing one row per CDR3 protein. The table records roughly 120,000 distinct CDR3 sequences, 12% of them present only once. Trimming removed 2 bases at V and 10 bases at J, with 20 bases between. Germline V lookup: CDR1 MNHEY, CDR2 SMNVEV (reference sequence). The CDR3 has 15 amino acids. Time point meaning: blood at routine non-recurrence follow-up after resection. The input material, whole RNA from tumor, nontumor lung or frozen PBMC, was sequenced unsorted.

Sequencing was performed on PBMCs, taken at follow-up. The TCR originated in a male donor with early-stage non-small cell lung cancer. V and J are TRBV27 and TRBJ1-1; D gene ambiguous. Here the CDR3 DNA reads TGTGCCAGCAGTTTAGCCTCGCCCCCCGGCAAAGGAGCTTTCTTT. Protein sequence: CASSLASPPGKGAFF.